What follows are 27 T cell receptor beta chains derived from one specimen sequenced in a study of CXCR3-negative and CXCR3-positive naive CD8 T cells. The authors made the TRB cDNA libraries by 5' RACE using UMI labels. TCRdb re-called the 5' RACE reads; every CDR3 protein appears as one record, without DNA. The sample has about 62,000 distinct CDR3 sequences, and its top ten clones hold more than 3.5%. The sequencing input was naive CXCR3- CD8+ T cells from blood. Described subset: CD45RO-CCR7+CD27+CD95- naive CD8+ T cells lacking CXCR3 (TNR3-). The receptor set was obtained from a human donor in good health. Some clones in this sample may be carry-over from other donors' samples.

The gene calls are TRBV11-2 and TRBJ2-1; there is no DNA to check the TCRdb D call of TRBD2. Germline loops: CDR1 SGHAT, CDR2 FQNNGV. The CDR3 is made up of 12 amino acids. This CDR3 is CASSLGGGTQFF.

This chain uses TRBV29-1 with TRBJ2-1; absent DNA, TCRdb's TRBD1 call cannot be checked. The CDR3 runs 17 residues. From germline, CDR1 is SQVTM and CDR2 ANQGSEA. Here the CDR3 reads CSVEDFGGIKAYTEQFF.

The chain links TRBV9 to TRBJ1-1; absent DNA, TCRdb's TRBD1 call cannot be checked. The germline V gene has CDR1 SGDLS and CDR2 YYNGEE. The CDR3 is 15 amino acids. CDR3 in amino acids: CASSVDLRENTEAFF.

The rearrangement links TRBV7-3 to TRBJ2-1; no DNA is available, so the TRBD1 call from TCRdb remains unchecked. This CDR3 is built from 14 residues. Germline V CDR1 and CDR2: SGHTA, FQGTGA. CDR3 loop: CASSSSGPGDEQFF.

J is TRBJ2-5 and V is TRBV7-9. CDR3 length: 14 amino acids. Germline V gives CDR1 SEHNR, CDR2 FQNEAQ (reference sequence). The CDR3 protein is CASSARTDQETQYF.

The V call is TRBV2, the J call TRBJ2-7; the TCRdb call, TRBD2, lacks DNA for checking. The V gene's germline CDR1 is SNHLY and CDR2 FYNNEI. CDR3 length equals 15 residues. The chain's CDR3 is CASSEALGPSLEQYF.

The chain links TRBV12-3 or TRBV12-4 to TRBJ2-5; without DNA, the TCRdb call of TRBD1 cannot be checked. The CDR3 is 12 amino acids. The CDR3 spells CASSPPGETQYF.

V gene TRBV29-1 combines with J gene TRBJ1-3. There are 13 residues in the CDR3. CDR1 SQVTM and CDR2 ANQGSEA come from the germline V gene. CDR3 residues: CSVEGGSGNTIYF.

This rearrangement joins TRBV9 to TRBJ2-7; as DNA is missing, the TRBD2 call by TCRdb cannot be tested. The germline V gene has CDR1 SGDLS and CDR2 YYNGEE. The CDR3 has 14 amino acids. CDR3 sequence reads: CASTQGLAGSEQYF.

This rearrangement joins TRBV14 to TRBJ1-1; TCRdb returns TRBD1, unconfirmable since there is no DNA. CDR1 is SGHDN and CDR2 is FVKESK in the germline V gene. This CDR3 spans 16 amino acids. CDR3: CASSQGIGWGIAEAFF. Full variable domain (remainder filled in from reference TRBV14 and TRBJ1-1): EAGVTQFPSHSVIEKGQTVTLRCDPISGHDNLYWYRRVMGKEIKFLLHFVKESKQDESGMPNNRFLAERTGGTYSTLKVQPAELEDSGVYFCASSQGIGWGIAEAFFGQGTRLTVV.

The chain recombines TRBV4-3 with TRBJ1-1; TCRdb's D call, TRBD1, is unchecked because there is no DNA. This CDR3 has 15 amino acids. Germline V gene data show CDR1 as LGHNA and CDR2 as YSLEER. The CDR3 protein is CASSQTETGATEAFF.

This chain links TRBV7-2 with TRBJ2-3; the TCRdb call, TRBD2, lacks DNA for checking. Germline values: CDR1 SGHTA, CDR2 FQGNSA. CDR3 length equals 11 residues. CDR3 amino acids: CASSEGDTQYF.

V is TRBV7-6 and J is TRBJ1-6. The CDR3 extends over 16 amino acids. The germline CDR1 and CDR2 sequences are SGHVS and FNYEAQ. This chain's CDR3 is CASSTDRSSYNSPLHF.

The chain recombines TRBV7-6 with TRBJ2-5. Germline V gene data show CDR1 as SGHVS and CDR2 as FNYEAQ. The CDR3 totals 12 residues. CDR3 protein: CASSLARETQYF.

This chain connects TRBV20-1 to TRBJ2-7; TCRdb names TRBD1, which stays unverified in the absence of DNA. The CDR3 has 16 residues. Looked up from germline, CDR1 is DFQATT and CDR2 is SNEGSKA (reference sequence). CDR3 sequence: CSARKRQGTTLDEQYF.

The CDR3 loop is CSARTGTDDSEQYF. The chain employs TRBV20-1 and TRBJ2-7; TCRdb returns TRBD1, unconfirmable since there is no DNA. Looked up from germline, CDR1 is DFQATT and CDR2 is SNEGSKA (reference sequence). This CDR3 contains 14 residues.

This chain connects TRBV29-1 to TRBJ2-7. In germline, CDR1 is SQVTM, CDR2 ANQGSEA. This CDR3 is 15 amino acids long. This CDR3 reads CSVEVPSSISYEQYF.

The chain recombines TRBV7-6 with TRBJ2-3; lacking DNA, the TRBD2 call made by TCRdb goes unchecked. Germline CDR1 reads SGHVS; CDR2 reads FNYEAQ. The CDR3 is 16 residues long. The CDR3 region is CASSLHALAGTDTQYF.

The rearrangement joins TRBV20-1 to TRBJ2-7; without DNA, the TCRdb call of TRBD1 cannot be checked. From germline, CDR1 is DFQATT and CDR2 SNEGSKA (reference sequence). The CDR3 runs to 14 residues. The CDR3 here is CSARVNPGGYEQYF.

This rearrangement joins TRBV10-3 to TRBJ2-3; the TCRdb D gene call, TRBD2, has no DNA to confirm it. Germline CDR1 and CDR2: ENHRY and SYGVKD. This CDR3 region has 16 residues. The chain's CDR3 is CAISESEAGPADTQYF.

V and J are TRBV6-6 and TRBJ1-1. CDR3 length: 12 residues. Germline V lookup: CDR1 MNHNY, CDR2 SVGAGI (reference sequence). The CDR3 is CAIGLLNTEAFF.

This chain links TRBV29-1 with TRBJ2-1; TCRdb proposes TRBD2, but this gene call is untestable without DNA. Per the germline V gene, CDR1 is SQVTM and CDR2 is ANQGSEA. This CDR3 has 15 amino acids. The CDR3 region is CSVNGLAGGDNEQFF.

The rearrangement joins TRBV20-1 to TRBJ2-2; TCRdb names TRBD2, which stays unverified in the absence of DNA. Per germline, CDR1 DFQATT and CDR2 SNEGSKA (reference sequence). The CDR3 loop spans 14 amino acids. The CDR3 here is CSAYPALNTGELFF.

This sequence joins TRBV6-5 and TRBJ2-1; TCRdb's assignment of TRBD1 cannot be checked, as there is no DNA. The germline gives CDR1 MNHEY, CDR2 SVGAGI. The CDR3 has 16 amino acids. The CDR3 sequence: CASSSDPGHEGNEQFF.

The CDR3 protein is CASSREPGLPSTDTQYF. V and J are TRBV4-1 and TRBJ2-3; TCRdb's D call, TRBD2, is unchecked because there is no DNA. The CDR3 contains 17 residues. Germline values: CDR1 MGHRA, CDR2 YSYEKL.

This chain's CDR3 is CATKEGEGTGELFF. The chain uses TRBV7-9 and TRBJ2-2; the D call of TRBD2 rests on TCRdb alone, since no DNA is present to check it. The germline V gene has CDR1 SEHNR and CDR2 FQNEAQ (reference sequence). The CDR3 covers 14 residues.

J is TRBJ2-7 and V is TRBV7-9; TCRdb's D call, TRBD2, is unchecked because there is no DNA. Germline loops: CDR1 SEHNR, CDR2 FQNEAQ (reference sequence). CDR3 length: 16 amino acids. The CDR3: CASSPPIPGLASEQYF.